Listed here is a single TCR beta chain. This sample was included in a study of blood T cell repertoires in COVID-19. Trimming pared 6 bases from V and 4 bases from J, leaving 12 bases between. The CDR3 contains 13 residues. From germline, CDR1 is MDHEN and CDR2 SYDVKM. Profiled with immunoSEQ multiplex PCR; TCRdb holds only in-frame clones, not every one. The sample yields hundreds of thousands of clones, about 87% seen once. The sequencing sample was made of PBMCs or T cells enriched from blood (not recorded which). The TCR comes from a woman aged 35 to 49 with acute COVID-19. The V call is TRBV28, the J call TRBJ2-5, with a weak D call TRBD2 (6 bases). The chain's CDR3 is CASRELARETQYF. CDR3 sequence (DNA): TGTGCCAGCAGGGAACTAGCAAGAGAGACCCAGTACTTC.